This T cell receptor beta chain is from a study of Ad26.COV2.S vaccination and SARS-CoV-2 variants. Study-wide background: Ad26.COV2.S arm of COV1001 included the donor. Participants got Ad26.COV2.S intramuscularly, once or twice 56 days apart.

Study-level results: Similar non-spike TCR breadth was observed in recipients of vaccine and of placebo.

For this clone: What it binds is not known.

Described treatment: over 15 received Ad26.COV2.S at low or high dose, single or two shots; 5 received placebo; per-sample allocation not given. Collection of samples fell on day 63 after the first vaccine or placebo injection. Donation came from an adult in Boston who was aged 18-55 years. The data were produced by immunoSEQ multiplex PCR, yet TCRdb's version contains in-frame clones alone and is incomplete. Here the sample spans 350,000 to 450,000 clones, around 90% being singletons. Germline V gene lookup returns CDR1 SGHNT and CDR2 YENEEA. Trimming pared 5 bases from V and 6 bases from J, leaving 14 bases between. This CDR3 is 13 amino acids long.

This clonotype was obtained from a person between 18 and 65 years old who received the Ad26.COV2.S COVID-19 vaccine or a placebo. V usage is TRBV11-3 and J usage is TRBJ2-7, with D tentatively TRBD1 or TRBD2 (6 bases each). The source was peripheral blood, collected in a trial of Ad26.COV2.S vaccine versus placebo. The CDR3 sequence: CASSTEQGGEQYF. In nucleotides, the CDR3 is TGTGCCAGCAGCACCGAACAGGGAGGCGAGCAGTACTTC.